Listed below are T cell receptor beta chains from one sample, sequenced in a study of cytomegalovirus exposure and HLA in healthy donors. TCRdb's copy holds only in-frame clones and misses some; the assay was immunoSEQ multiplex PCR. The sample contains some 110,000 clones, about 80% of which appear only once. Sequences were obtained from PBMCs. These receptors came from a middle-aged man in good health and CMV-seropositive. Both conserved end residues are part of each CDR3. The order of the fields is clone size, CDR3 length, D gene, V gene, J gene, CDR3 DNA, CDR3 protein. D genes are given only for firm matches. Some rows mark clone size as missing; the rest say once, few, many or name a class of expanded clone.

>once|18|.|TRBV18|TRBJ1-4
TGTGCCAGCTCACCGGTACAGGGCAGGACTGCAACTAATGAAAAACTGTTTTTT
CASSPVQGRTATNEKLFF
>.|14|.|TRBV7-8|TRBJ2-7
TGTGCCAGCAGCTGGGGACATTCCTCCTACGAGCAGTACTTC
CASSWGHSSYEQYF
>once|16|.|TRBV5-1|TRBJ1-1
TGCGCCAGCAGCTTGGAGGGACACCGGACGAACACTGAAGCTTTCTTT
CASSLEGHRTNTEAFF
>once|12|.|TRBV19|TRBJ2-3
TGTGCCAGTAGTATACGGCAGGGGACGCAGTATTTT
CASSIRQGTQYF
>.|14|TRBD1|TRBV9|TRBJ2-2
TGTGCCAGTCGGACAGGGGGAAACACCGGGGAGCTGTTTTTT
CASRTGGNTGELFF
>.|16|TRBD1|TRBV7-2|TRBJ2-4
TGTGCCAGCAGCTTAGCGGACAGGGTTGGGGGAAACATTCAGTACTTC
CASSLADRVGGNIQYF
>.|14|.|TRBV28|TRBJ1-5
TGTGCCAGCAGAGACGCCCTGGGGCTTCAGCCCCAGCATTTT
CASRDALGLQPQHF
>.|15|TRBD1|TRBV7-8|TRBJ1-6
TGTGCCAACAGCTTAAAGGACAGGGTTAATTCACCCCTCCACTTT
CANSLKDRVNSPLHF
>.|15|.|TRBV19|TRBJ2-6
TGTGCCAACTCCCCGGTTTTCTCAGGGGCCAACGTCCTGACTTTC
CANSPVFSGANVLTF
>.|16|.|TRBV18|TRBJ1-2
TGTGCCAGCTCCAACCAGAGGCAGTCTGCCGGCTATGGCTACACCTTC
CASSNQRQSAGYGYTF
>.|16|TRBD2|TRBV30|TRBJ2-2
TGTGCCTGGAGTGTGCCTAGCGGGGGGGCCACCGGGGAGCTGTTTTTT
CAWSVPSGGATGELFF
>.|15|.|TRBV10-3|TRBJ2-7
TGTGCCATCAGTGAGTCCCGTACGACTGGGGGGGAGCAGTACTTC
CAISESRTTGGEQYF
>.|15|.|TRBV2|TRBJ2-7
TGTGCCAGCAGTGAAGCTCCCCATACCCTATACGAGCAGTACTTC
CASSEAPHTLYEQYF
>.|14|TRBD2|TRBV4-2|TRBJ2-3
TGTGCCAGCAGCCCAAAACTAGCGGGAGATACGCAGTATTTT
CASSPKLAGDTQYF
>.|15|TRBD2|TRBV11-1|TRBJ2-3
TGTGCCAGCAGCCAGCGGACTAGCGCAGAAGATACGCAGTATTTT
CASSQRTSAEDTQYF
>.|18|TRBD2|TRBV2|TRBJ2-1
TGTGCCAGCCCTGAACGAGGACTAGCGGGGGTTTTGGGGAATGAGCAGTTCTTC
CASPERGLAGVLGNEQFF
>.|16|TRBD2|TRBV11-3|TRBJ2-2
TGTGCCAGCAGCCCTACTAGCGGGGCGAACACCGGGGAGCTGTTTTTT
CASSPTSGANTGELFF
>few|17|.|TRBV18|TRBJ1-1
TGTGCCAGCTCACCACGGGACGTCCAAGTGGGGGGGACTGAAGCTTTCTTT
CASSPRDVQVGGTEAFF
>.|16|.|TRBV4-3|TRBJ1-2
TGCGCCAGCAGCCAGGATTTAGAGGCGTGGTCCTATGGCTACACCTTC
CASSQDLEAWSYGYTF
>.|16|.|TRBV2|TRBJ1-1
TGTGCCAGCCGCAGACAGTTAACCCCCAGAGGCACTGAAGCTTTCTTT
CASRRQLTPRGTEAFF
>.|15|.|TRBV7-2|TRBJ2-1
TGTGCCAGCAGCAACGACTATTCCCAGCACAATGAGCAGTTCTTC
CASSNDYSQHNEQFF
>few|15|TRBD1|TRBV18|TRBJ2-7
TGTGCCAGCTCACCCGCGCAGGGGGCCCCCTACGAGCAGTACTTC
CASSPAQGAPYEQYF